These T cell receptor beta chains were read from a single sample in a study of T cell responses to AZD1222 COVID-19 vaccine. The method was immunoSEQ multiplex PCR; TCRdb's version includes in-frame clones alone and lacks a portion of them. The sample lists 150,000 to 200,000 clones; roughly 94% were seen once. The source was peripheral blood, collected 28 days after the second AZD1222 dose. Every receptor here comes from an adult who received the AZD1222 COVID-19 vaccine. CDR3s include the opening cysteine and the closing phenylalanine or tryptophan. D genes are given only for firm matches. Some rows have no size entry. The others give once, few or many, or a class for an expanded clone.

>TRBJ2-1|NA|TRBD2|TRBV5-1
CASSFTSGGINEQFF
TGCGCCAGCAGCTTTACTAGCGGGGGGATCAATGAGCAGTTCTTC
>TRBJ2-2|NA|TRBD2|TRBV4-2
CASSHPGLAGVTNTGELFF
TGTGCCAGCAGCCACCCGGGACTAGCGGGGGTTACGAACACCGGGGAGCTGTTTTTT
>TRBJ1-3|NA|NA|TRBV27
CASSPQGLSGNTIYF
TGTGCCAGCAGTCCTCAGGGCCTCTCTGGAAACACCATATATTTT
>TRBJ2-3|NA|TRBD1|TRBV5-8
CASSARQGSSTDTQYF
TGTGCCAGCAGCGCACGACAGGGGTCTAGCACAGATACGCAGTATTTT
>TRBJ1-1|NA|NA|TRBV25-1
CASRAWAANTEAFF
TGTGCCAGCAGGGCCTGGGCGGCGAACACTGAAGCTTTCTTT
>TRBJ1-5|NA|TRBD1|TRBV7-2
CASSNQGAWQPQHF
TGTGCCAGCAGCAACCAGGGGGCTTGGCAGCCCCAGCATTTT
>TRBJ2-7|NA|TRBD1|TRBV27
CASSSPGQGAGEQYF
TGTGCCAGCAGTTCGCCGGGACAGGGGGCGGGGGAGCAGTACTTC
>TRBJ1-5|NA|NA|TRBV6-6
CASSLGGSNQPQHF
TGTGCCAGCAGCCTAGGGGGTAGCAATCAGCCCCAGCATTTT
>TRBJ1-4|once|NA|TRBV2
CASSAPRGEKLFF
TGTGCCAGCAGTGCCCCACGCGGTGAAAAACTGTTTTTT
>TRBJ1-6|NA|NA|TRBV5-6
CASTLGGRTYNSPLHF
TGTGCCAGCACTTTGGGAGGGAGAACCTATAATTCACCCCTCCACTTT
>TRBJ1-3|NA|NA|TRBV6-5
CASSYSADRGNTIYF
TGTGCCAGCAGTTATAGCGCGGACAGAGGAAACACCATATATTTT
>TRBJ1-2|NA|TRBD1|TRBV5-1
CASMIGTGDSYGYTF
TGCGCCAGCATGATCGGGACAGGGGATTCCTATGGCTACACCTTC
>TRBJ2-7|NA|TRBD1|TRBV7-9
CASSSPDRGVFNYEQYF
TGTGCCAGCAGCTCACCAGACAGGGGGGTCTTCAACTACGAGCAGTACTTC
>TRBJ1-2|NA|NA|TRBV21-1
CASSRGTGVGYTF
TGTGCCAGCAGCAGAGGGACAGGGGTTGGCTACACCTTC
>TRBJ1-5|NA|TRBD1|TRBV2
CASSIGTVHSNQPQHF
TGTGCCAGCAGTATAGGGACAGTTCATAGCAATCAGCCCCAGCATTTT
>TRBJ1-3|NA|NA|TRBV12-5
CASGLVLSLGATGNTIYF
TGTGCTAGTGGTTTGGTACTGTCCCTTGGGGCTACTGGAAACACCATATATTTT
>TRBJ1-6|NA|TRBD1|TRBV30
CAWSVRQGPNSPLHF
TGTGCCTGGAGTGTACGACAGGGGCCCAATTCACCCCTCCACTTT
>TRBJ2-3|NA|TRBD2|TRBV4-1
CASSLAGGPSHTQYF
TGCGCCAGCAGCTTAGCGGGGGGGCCCTCCCATACGCAGTATTTT
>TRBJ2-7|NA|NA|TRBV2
CASEGVGEQYF
TGTGCCAGCGAAGGGGTGGGCGAGCAGTACTTC
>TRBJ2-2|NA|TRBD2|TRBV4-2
CASSQDRGGDTGELFF
TGTGCCAGCAGCCAAGATCGGGGGGGCGACACCGGGGAGCTGTTTTTT
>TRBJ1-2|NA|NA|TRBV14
CASSYRAGGGYTF
TGTGCCAGCAGCTATCGGGCAGGTGGTGGCTACACCTTC
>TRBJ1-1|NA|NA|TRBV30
CAWSVQGIGTEAFF
TGTGCCTGGAGTGTACAAGGAATTGGCACTGAAGCTTTCTTT
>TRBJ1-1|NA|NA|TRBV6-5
CASSSRGYTEAFF
TGTGCCAGCAGCAGCAGGGGATACACTGAAGCTTTCTTT
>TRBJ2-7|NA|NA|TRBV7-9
CASSLGIVPYEQYF
TGTGCCAGCAGCTTAGGTATAGTTCCCTACGAGCAGTACTTC
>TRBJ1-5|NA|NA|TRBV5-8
CASSLTGLVYNQPQHF
TGTGCCAGCAGCTTGACAGGGTTGGTGTACAATCAGCCCCAGCATTTT
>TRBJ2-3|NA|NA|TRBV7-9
CASRLSAGSTDTQYF
TGTGCCAGCAGACTATCGGCAGGGTCCACAGATACGCAGTATTTT
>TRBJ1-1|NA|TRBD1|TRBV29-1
CSVTSTGGDNTEAFF
TGCAGCGTTACGAGTACAGGGGGCGACAACACTGAAGCTTTCTTT
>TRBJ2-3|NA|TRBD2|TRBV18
CASSLRGTSGEKTDTQYF
TGTGCCAGCTCACTACGGGGGACTAGCGGGGAGAAAACAGATACGCAGTATTTT
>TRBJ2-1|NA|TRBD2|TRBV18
CASSPGEGNEQFF
TGTGCCAGCTCACCGGGGGAGGGCAATGAGCAGTTCTTC
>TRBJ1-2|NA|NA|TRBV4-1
CASSQDPPDSTHGYTF
TGCGCCAGCAGCCAAGATCCCCCGGACAGCACGCATGGCTACACCTTC
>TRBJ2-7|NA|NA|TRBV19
CASSTVAGSEQYF
TGTGCCAGTAGTACCGTCGCGGGAAGCGAGCAGTACTTC
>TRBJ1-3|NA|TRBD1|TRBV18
CASSQATGASSGNTIYF
TGTGCCAGCTCACAGGCGACAGGGGCCTCCTCTGGAAACACCATATATTTT
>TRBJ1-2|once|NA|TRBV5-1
CASSLGQGGYTF
TGCGCCAGCAGCCTCGGACAAGGTGGCTACACCTTC
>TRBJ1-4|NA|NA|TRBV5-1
CASSLRQGFEKLFF
TGCGCCAGCAGCTTGAGGCAGGGGTTTGAAAAACTGTTTTTT
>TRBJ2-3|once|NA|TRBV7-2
CASSSYGDTQYF
TGTGCCAGCTCTTCTTACGGTGATACGCAGTATTTT
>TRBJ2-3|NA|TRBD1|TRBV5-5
CASSLWGQGVDTQYF
TGTGCCAGCAGCTTGTGGGGACAGGGGGTCGATACGCAGTATTTT
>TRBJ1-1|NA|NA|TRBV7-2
CASSPVLRRNTEAFF
TGTGCCAGCAGCCCGGTTCTGCGGAGGAACACTGAAGCTTTCTTT
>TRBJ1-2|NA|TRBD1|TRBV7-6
CASSLKTPGQGFNYGYTF
TGTGCCAGCAGCTTAAAAACTCCGGGACAGGGCTTTAACTATGGCTACACCTTC
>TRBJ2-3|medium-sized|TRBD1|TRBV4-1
CASSLRDRATDTQYF
TGCGCCAGCAGCCTTCGGGACAGAGCCACAGATACGCAGTATTTT
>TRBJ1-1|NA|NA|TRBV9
CASSPPGAGGNTEAFF
TGTGCCAGCAGCCCCCCGGGGGCTGGAGGGAACACTGAAGCTTTCTTT
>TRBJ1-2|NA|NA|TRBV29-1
CSVETGGGYGYTF
TGCAGCGTTGAAACTGGCGGTGGGTATGGCTACACCTTC